This note documents a single TCR beta chain sequence. Germline lookup yields CDR1 LNHDA and CDR2 SQIVND (reference sequence). The V gene lost 2 bases and the J gene lost 6 bases, with 16 bases spanning the gap. The CDR3 covers 16 residues. This sample was taken from a study of shared clonotypes between healthy human individuals. Profiled with immunoSEQ multiplex PCR; TCRdb holds only in-frame clones, not every one. The data hold 2 million to 2.5 million clones, with approximately 95% observed a single time. This chain connects TRBV19 to TRBJ1-4, with D possibly TRBD1 on 5 matching bases. This TCR derives from a man between 18 and 35 years old in good health. The sequencing sample was made of naive CD4+ T cells sorted from blood. The sample's subset: CD45RA+ positively selected. CDR3 protein: CASSISTGLGDEKLFF. In DNA form, the CDR3 reads TGTGCCAGTAGTATAAGCACAGGATTGGGGGATGAAAAACTGTTTTTT. The variable domain in full, completed from reference TRBV19 and TRBJ1-4, reads DGGITQSPKYLFRKEGQNVTLSCEQNLNHDAMYWYRQDPGQGLRLIYYSQIVNDFQKGDIAEGYSVSREKKESFPLTVTSAQKNPTAFYLCASSISTGLGDEKLFFGSGTQLSVL.